Listed below are T cell receptor beta chains from one sample, sequenced in a study of T cell repertoires in ileal Crohn's disease. Method: immunoSEQ multiplex PCR; TCRdb's copy keeps in-frame clones and lacks some. The repertoire includes approximately 19,000 clones, more than 65% of them detected once, and roughly 4.1% sits in the top ten. The sample taken for sequencing was ileal tissue. These receptors were taken from an adult with Crohn's disease. The CDR3 runs from the conserved cysteine through the conserved F or W. D genes are given only for firm matches. Clone size is not always given. Where it is, it says once, few, many or a class for expanded clones.

J gene,D gene,clone size,V gene,CDR3 protein,CDR3 DNA
TRBJ1-3,-,-,TRBV13,CASSYRQGGNTIYF,TGTGCCAGCAGCTACCGGCAGGGTGGAAACACCATATATTTT
TRBJ1-1,-,few,TRBV4-1,CASKTRQRNTEAFF,TGCGCCAGTAAGACCCGACAGAGAAACACTGAAGCTTTCTTT
TRBJ2-1,TRBD1,-,TRBV29-1,CSALGQSSEQFF,TGCAGCGCTCTGGGACAGTCTAGTGAGCAGTTCTTC
TRBJ2-7,TRBD2,-,TRBV7-2,CASSLAVAGGDLYYEQYF,TGTGCCAGCAGCTTAGCGGTAGCGGGAGGGGACCTCTACTACGAGCAGTACTTC
TRBJ2-1,TRBD2,few,TRBV5-6,CASSLVGLVGNEQFF,TGTGCCAGCAGCTTAGTAGGACTAGTAGGGAATGAGCAGTTCTTC
TRBJ1-3,TRBD1,-,TRBV6-1,CASSGRDRVSGNTIYF,TGTGCCAGCAGTGGCCGGGACAGGGTCTCTGGAAACACCATATATTTT
TRBJ2-7,TRBD2,-,TRBV9,CASSQGYSGGDSYEQYF,TGTGCCAGCAGCCAAGGGTATAGCGGGGGGGATTCCTACGAGCAGTACTTC
TRBJ1-4,-,-,TRBV7-9,CASSLQGATNEKLFF,TGTGCCAGCAGCTTACAGGGTGCGACTAATGAAAAACTGTTTTTT
TRBJ1-2,TRBD1,once,TRBV7-2,CASSWSDRGGGYTF,TGTGCCAGCAGCTGGTCGGACAGGGGAGGTGGCTACACCTTC
TRBJ1-2,-,once,TRBV6-1,CASSPSGITNYGYTF,TGTGCCAGCAGTCCCTCCGGGATTACTAACTATGGCTACACCTTC
TRBJ1-5,TRBD1,-,TRBV6-6,CASSFTGGTQPQHF,TGTGCCAGCAGTTTCACAGGGGGTACACAGCCCCAGCATTTT
TRBJ2-7,TRBD2,-,TRBV7-2,CASSTTGLAGGEQYF,TGTGCCAGCAGCACAACTGGACTAGCGGGGGGGGAGCAGTACTTC
TRBJ2-1,TRBD2,-,TRBV5-1,CASSAAGGDNEQFF,TGCGCCAGCAGCGCCGCGGGGGGAGACAATGAGCAGTTCTTC
TRBJ1-1,-,-,TRBV7-2,CASSSRQSEAFF,TGTGCCAGCAGCTCGCGACAGTCTGAAGCTTTCTTT
TRBJ2-3,TRBD2,-,TRBV4-3,CASSRGLAGYDTQYF,TGCGCCAGCAGCCGGGGACTAGCGGGGTATGATACGCAGTATTTT
TRBJ2-3,TRBD2,-,TRBV5-1,CASSPQTSPEWPQYF,TGCGCCAGCAGCCCCCAGACTAGCCCGGAGTGGCCGCAGTATTTT
TRBJ1-5,TRBD1,-,TRBV6-6,CASLNSNRGRDQPQHF,TGTGCCAGCTTAAACTCCAACAGGGGACGGGATCAGCCCCAGCATTTT
TRBJ2-2,-,-,TRBV6-1,CASSPEAPTELFF,TGTGCCAGCAGTCCCGAGGCCCCGACGGAGCTGTTTTTT
TRBJ2-1,-,-,TRBV27,CASSGVWEDYNEQFF,TGTGCCAGCAGTGGGGTATGGGAGGACTACAATGAGCAGTTCTTC
TRBJ2-7,-,-,TRBV7-2,CASSLARGVYEQYF,TGTGCCAGCAGCTTAGCCAGGGGTGTCTACGAGCAGTACTTC
TRBJ2-5,TRBD2,-,TRBV7-9,CASSSGTSGRLGQETQYF,TGTGCCAGCAGCTCAGGGACTAGCGGGAGATTGGGGCAAGAGACCCAGTACTTC
TRBJ2-5,-,-,TRBV10-3,CAIRRELQETQYF,TGTGCCATCAGACGGGAGCTACAAGAGACCCAGTACTTC
TRBJ1-6,-,once,TRBV15,CATSRVLNSPLHF,TGTGCCACCAGCAGAGTCCTTAATTCACCCCTCCACTTT
TRBJ2-5,TRBD2,few,TRBV4-1,CASSQDPAGPKETQYF,TGCGCCAGCAGCCAAGATCCAGCGGGGCCAAAAGAGACCCAGTACTTC
TRBJ1-2,-,-,TRBV4-2,CASSQDLTPRVGYTF,TGTGCCAGCAGCCAAGATTTAACACCGAGGGTTGGCTACACCTTC
TRBJ1-1,-,few,TRBV19,CASRGVTEAFF,TGTGCCAGTAGGGGAGTGACTGAAGCTTTCTTT
TRBJ1-1,-,-,TRBV29-1,CSVAWAGRTEAFF,TGCAGCGTTGCTTGGGCAGGGCGGACTGAAGCTTTCTTT
TRBJ2-5,-,-,TRBV7-2,CASSLARETQYF,TGTGCCAGCAGCTTAGCGAGAGAGACCCAGTACTTC
TRBJ2-1,TRBD2,-,TRBV29-1,CSVSRGSSGGSYNEQFF,TGCAGCGTTTCCAGAGGGTCTAGCGGGGGTTCCTACAATGAGCAGTTCTTC
TRBJ1-4,-,-,TRBV2,CASSDEDSNEKLFF,TGTGCCAGCAGTGACGAGGACAGTAATGAAAAACTGTTTTTT
TRBJ2-7,-,-,TRBV5-1,CASSLFPPGGYEQYF,TGCGCCAGCAGCCTTTTTCCTCCCGGGGGCTACGAGCAGTACTTC
TRBJ1-2,TRBD1,-,TRBV9,CASSLQGDPSNYGYTF,TGTGCCAGCAGCCTACAGGGGGACCCGTCTAACTATGGCTACACCTTC
TRBJ1-2,-,-,TRBV27,CASSLAGSNYGYTF,TGTGCCAGCAGTTTAGCAGGTTCGAACTATGGCTACACCTTC
TRBJ1-3,TRBD1,few,TRBV5-4,CASSWTGRNTIYF,TGTGCCAGCAGCTGGACAGGACGAAACACCATATATTTT
TRBJ2-5,-,-,TRBV7-9,CASSLSGSEGETQYF,TGTGCCAGCAGCTTATCAGGGTCGGAGGGAGAGACCCAGTACTTC
TRBJ2-5,-,-,TRBV2,CASSDERMYQETQYF,TGTGCCAGCAGTGACGAGAGAATGTACCAAGAGACCCAGTACTTC
TRBJ1-1,TRBD1,-,TRBV5-1,CASSSDRGRATEAFF,TGCGCCAGCAGCTCAGACAGGGGGCGGGCGACTGAAGCTTTCTTT
TRBJ2-7,TRBD1,-,TRBV19,CASSNPGGYEQYF,TGTGCCAGTAGTAACCCAGGGGGTTACGAGCAGTACTTC
TRBJ1-2,-,few,TRBV14,CASSQQQGTGYTF,TGTGCCAGCAGCCAACAACAGGGAACTGGCTACACCTTC
TRBJ1-2,TRBD1,once,TRBV5-1,CASSTWDRGLRGYTF,TGCGCCAGCAGCACCTGGGACAGGGGGCTGCGCGGCTACACCTTC
TRBJ2-5,TRBD2,-,TRBV5-6,CASSLRDREAQYF,TGTGCCAGCAGCTTGCGGGATCGGGAGGCCCAGTACTTC
TRBJ1-1,TRBD1,once,TRBV30,CAWGTGQGDTEAFF,TGTGCCTGGGGTACGGGACAGGGGGACACTGAAGCTTTCTTT
TRBJ1-1,-,-,TRBV6-5,CASSYGGKGNTEAFF,TGTGCCAGCAGTTACGGGGGGAAGGGCAACACTGAAGCTTTCTTT
TRBJ2-3,TRBD2,-,TRBV5-1,CASSLVAGGLDTQYF,TGCGCCAGCAGCTTGGTTGCGGGGGGGCTCGATACGCAGTATTTT
TRBJ1-6,-,-,TRBV9,CASSVRGGNSPLHF,TGTGCCAGCAGCGTACGAGGCGGTAATTCACCCCTCCACTTT
TRBJ1-2,-,-,TRBV7-9,CASSPIRGAAGGYTF,TGTGCCAGCAGCCCCATTCGGGGGGCTGCGGGAGGCTACACCTTC
TRBJ1-3,-,-,TRBV5-1,CASSLGSGGSGNTIYF,TGCGCCAGCAGCTTGGGTTCGGGGGGCTCAGGAAACACCATATATTTT
TRBJ2-7,TRBD2,-,TRBV5-1,CASSLASGGYEQYF,TGCGCCAGCAGCTTGGCAAGCGGGGGCTACGAGCAGTACTTC
TRBJ2-3,-,-,TRBV6-6,CASSYSNGADTQYF,TGTGCCAGCAGTTACTCGAACGGGGCAGATACGCAGTATTTT
TRBJ2-2,TRBD2,once,TRBV7-2,CASSLALADTGELFF,TGTGCCAGCAGCTTGGCACTAGCGGACACCGGGGAGCTGTTTTTT
TRBJ2-7,-,once,TRBV10-1,CASSEAGGEQYF,TGCGCCAGCAGTGAGGCAGGAGGCGAGCAGTACTTC
TRBJ1-6,TRBD1,-,TRBV7-2,CASSIRQGGYNSPLHF,TGTGCCAGCAGTATCCGACAGGGCGGTTATAATTCACCCCTCCACTTT
TRBJ1-5,-,once,TRBV7-6,CASSSHMNQPQHF,TGTGCCAGCAGCTCACATATGAATCAGCCCCAGCATTTT
TRBJ2-2,-,-,TRBV2,CASIGEANTGELFF,TGTGCCAGCATAGGGGAAGCGAACACCGGGGAGCTGTTTTTT
TRBJ2-5,TRBD1,-,TRBV5-4,CASSRDRAQETQYF,TGTGCCAGCAGCCGGGACAGGGCACAAGAGACCCAGTACTTC
TRBJ2-2,TRBD2,-,TRBV10-2,CASSEISGRGTGELFF,TGCGCCAGCAGTGAGATTAGCGGGAGGGGTACCGGGGAGCTGTTTTTT
TRBJ1-2,TRBD1,-,TRBV18,CASSERTGANYGYTF,TGTGCCAGCTCAGAGCGGACAGGGGCTAACTATGGCTACACCTTC